This T cell receptor (beta chain) appears in the sequencing data of a study of blood T cell repertoires in COVID-19. In the authors' workflow: From reference gene primer amplification, estimates of nucleated cell counts were derived. This table comes from immunoSEQ multiplex PCR, and its TCRdb copy is limited to in-frame clones, with some not included. The DNA gave D and trimming, while V, J and clone size come from that table. The repertoire consists of over 150,000 clones, with around 73% occurring once and the leading ten covering about 18%. The V and J ends lost 7 bases and 3 bases, in that order; junction bases with no gene match: 9. Germline V gene data show CDR1 as KGHDR and CDR2 as SFDVKD. CDR3 length: 16 residues. Assignment of participants to cohorts was predicated upon participant-reported clinical history.

The sample taken for sequencing was PBMCs or T cells enriched from blood (not recorded which). The clonotype comes from a woman aged 45-59 years who had recovered from COVID-19. The chain uses TRBV24-1 and TRBJ2-2; 8 nucleotides align to TRBD2. CDR3 nucleotide sequence: TGTGCCACCAGCTCGGGAGGGGGACACTACACCGGGGAGCTGTTTTTT. It specifies CATSSGGGHYTGELFF.